This T cell receptor (beta chain) was captured in a study of shared clonotypes between healthy human individuals. The CDR3 consists of 14 residues. In germline, CDR1 is MNHEY, CDR2 SMNVEV (reference sequence). The V gene lost 1 base and the J gene lost 8 bases, with 15 bases spanning the gap. The count of this clone is one. For each subset, genomic DNA was distributed in equal portions over several immunoSEQ plates. TCRdb's table, derived via immunoSEQ multiplex PCR, lists solely in-frame clones and lacks some. The table records around 2.1 million clones, roughly 91% of them present only once. The naive CD8 population came from CD45RO-negative cells selected for CCR7, without terminally differentiated effector memory CD45RA+ cells.

The sample consisted of naive CD8+ T cells from PBMCs. This TCR was recovered from a man younger than 30 in good health. Some clones in this sample may be carry-over from other donors' samples. The genes are TRBV27 and TRBJ2-7, with a tentative D call TRBD2 (6 bases). The CDR3 DNA reads TGTGCCAGCAGTTTATTGGAGGGATCCAGCAAGCAGTACTTC. Translation: CASSLLEGSSKQYF.